A single sample gave rise to the 17 T cell receptor beta chains below, sequenced in a study of a mutant IDH1 vaccine in newly diagnosed glioma. Only in-frame clones appear in the TCRdb table, and some are missing; sequencing was by immunoSEQ multiplex PCR. The sample carries around 92,000 clones, about 90% recorded once. The time point was: baseline, week 1 (first vaccination visit). Treatment meaning: pre-vaccination baseline after standard-of-care therapy. Sequenced here: PBMCs, sampled from a glioma patient treated with radiotherapy, temozolomide or both. The receptors stem from a woman aged 50 to 60 with glioma.

The rearrangement uses TRBV27 and TRBJ2-1, with D uncertain. V dropped 4 bases and J dropped 8 bases, with 12 bases sitting between them. Germline CDR1 MNHEY, CDR2 SMNVEV (reference sequence). The CDR3 is 13 residues long. DNA of the CDR3: TGTGCCAGCAGTTCCCTAAGCCTCGATGAGCAGTTCTTC. Protein: CASSSLSLDEQFF.

Only one count was recorded for this clone. The chain couples TRBV9 to TRBJ1-2, with D possibly TRBD1 on 6 matching bases. Germline CDR1 is SGDLS and CDR2 is YYNGEE. V was cut by 6 bases and J by 2 bases, with 17 bases left in between. This CDR3 contains 15 residues. The chain's CDR3 is CASNPSQGGNYGYTF. The CDR3 coding sequence is TGTGCCAGCAACCCCTCACAGGGAGGGAACTATGGCTACACCTTC.

V and J are TRBV5-6 and TRBJ2-7; D may be TRBD1 or TRBD2 (5 bases each). The CDR3 totals 14 residues. The germline V gene encodes CDR1 SGHDT and CDR2 YYEEEE. V was trimmed by 0 bases and J by 2 bases, leaving 9 bases between them. The chain's CDR3 is CASSLAGPAYEQYF. In nucleotides, the CDR3 is TGTGCCAGCAGCTTGGCGGGGCCCGCCTACGAGCAGTACTTC.

The chain recombines TRBV19 with TRBJ1-5; weak D call: TRBD1 (6 bases). V dropped 0 bases and J dropped 6 bases, with 18 bases sitting between them. CDR1 LNHDA and CDR2 SQIVND come from the germline V gene (reference sequence). CDR3 size: 17 residues. DNA for the CDR3: TGTGCCAGTAGTATAGATTGGGGAACAGGGTCCACTCAGCCCCAGCATTTT. This translates into CASSIDWGTGSTQPQHF.

A few counts support this clone. This rearrangement joins TRBV30 to TRBJ1-1, with a weak D call TRBD1 (6 bases). The germline V gene encodes CDR1 GTSNPN and CDR2 SVGIG (reference sequence). CDR3 length: 13 residues. Trimming took 0 bases from V and 5 from J, leaving 10 bases between them. The CDR3 region is CAWSVQGRTEAFF. CDR3 bases: TGTGCCTGGAGTGTGCAGGGGAGGACTGAAGCTTTCTTT.

CDR3 DNA: TGCGCCAGCAAGGGTTCTGGAAACACCATATATTTT. Its translation: CASKGSGNTIYF. V is TRBV5-1 and J is TRBJ1-3; no firm D call. The CDR3 loop spans 12 amino acids. Germline values: CDR1 SGHRS, CDR2 YFSETQ. V dropped 6 bases and J dropped 1 base, with 5 bases sitting between them.

The V call is TRBV19, the J call TRBJ2-5, with TRBD2 as a possible D gene (5 bases). The last part of the DNA fits TRBJ2-7 better; the J call may be wrong. The V gene's germline CDR1 is LNHDA and CDR2 SQIVND (reference sequence). The CDR3 is 12 amino acids. CDR3 nucleotide sequence: TGTGCCAGTAGTGAGGGTTCCTACGAGCAGTACTTC. Its protein is CASSEGSYEQYF.

V usage is TRBV9 and J usage is TRBJ2-5; D is undetermined. Germline V CDR1 and CDR2: SGDLS, YYNGEE. V was pared by 7 bases and J by 7 bases, with 14 bases between. The CDR3 has 12 residues. The CDR3 DNA sequence: TGTGCCAGCGGGAACCCGCGTGGGACCCAGTACTTC. This sequence encodes CASGNPRGTQYF.

This chain links TRBV6-5 with TRBJ2-7; perhaps TRBD1 as D (7 bases). Germline CDR1 is MNHEY and CDR2 is SVGAGI. The CDR3 length is 15 residues. V lost 5 bases and J lost 6, with 20 bases in between. The CDR3 DNA sequence: TGTGCCAGCAGTGCCAACAGGGGCCCCGGGGGCGAGCAGTACTTC. This translates into CASSANRGPGGEQYF.

The CDR3 DNA sequence: TGTGCCAGCAGCGGGACAGGGCCGAACACCGGGGAGCTGTTTTTT. As protein: CASSGTGPNTGELFF. The V and J genes are TRBV7-9 and TRBJ2-2; TRBD1 matches at 9 bases. Losses at the gene ends were 5 bases for V and 0 bases for J; bases not matched to a gene: 1. This CDR3 contains 15 residues. Germline assignment: CDR1 SEHNR and CDR2 FQNEAQ (reference sequence).

This chain connects TRBV7-9 to TRBJ1-6; 7 bases map to TRBD1. Germline V CDR1 and CDR2: SEHNR, FQNEAQ (reference sequence). This CDR3 has 15 residues. Trimming cost V 5 bases and J 7 bases; bases outside gene matches: 8. The CDR3 nucleotides read TGTGCCAGCAGCCAGAAAGGGGACAGAAATTCACCCCTCCACTTT. It translates to CASSQKGDRNSPLHF.

This clone showed up just once. This chain connects TRBV5-1 to TRBJ2-7; 8 nucleotides align to TRBD2. Germline CDR1 is SGHRS and CDR2 is YFSETQ. V shed 4 bases, J shed 4 bases, and the junction held 7 bases outside the gene matches. This CDR3 has 14 amino acids. CDR3 DNA sequence: TGCGCCAGCAGCATAGCGGGAAAAGTGTACGAGCAGTACTTC. Amino acid sequence: CASSIAGKVYEQYF. The variable domain in full, completed from reference TRBV5-1 and TRBJ2-7, reads KAGVTQTPRYLIKTRGQQVTLSCSPISGHRSVSWYQQTPGQGLQFLFEYFSETQRNKGNFPGRFSGRQFSNSRSEMNVSTLELGDSALYLCASSIAGKVYEQYFGPGTRLTVT.

The chain combines TRBV6-5 with TRBJ2-7, with TRBD2 matching over 7 bases. V lost 6 bases and J lost 5; bases outside the gene matches: 13. Germline assignment: CDR1 MNHEY and CDR2 SVGAGI. This CDR3 is built from 15 residues. CDR3 sequence: CASRPGAGEWDEQYF. The CDR3, as DNA: TGTGCCAGCAGGCCCGGGGCGGGAGAATGGGACGAGCAGTACTTC.

This clone was found once. V usage is TRBV6-4 and J usage is TRBJ1-5, with D possibly TRBD1 on 6 matching bases. In germline, CDR1 is MRHNA, CDR2 SNTAGT. The V end lost 4 bases, the J end lost 6 bases, and 16 bases lay between the germline ends. The CDR3 is made up of 15 amino acids. DNA of the CDR3: TGTGCCAGCAGTGCCCACACAGGGCTCGGTCAGCCCCAGCATTTT. Translating gives CASSAHTGLGQPQHF.

This clone was detected only once. Germline is not matched at one junction end, which may reflect a read error. This rearrangement joins TRBV10-1 to TRBJ2-7; D ambiguous. This CDR3 region has 12 residues. Germline CDR1 WNHNN, CDR2 SYGVQD (reference sequence). The CDR3 reads CASSESSYGQYF. Written as DNA, the CDR3 is TGCGCCAGCAGTGAAAGCAGTTACGGGCAGTACTTC.

The V gene is TRBV15, the J gene TRBJ2-1, with D perhaps matching TRBD2 (5 bases). This CDR3 has 15 residues. The ends were cut back, 0 bases at V and 9 bases at J, with 15 bases in the middle. Germline CDR1 and CDR2: LNHNV and YYDKDF (reference sequence). DNA of the CDR3: TGTGCCACCAGCAGAGATTATGGGAACGGGATTGAGCAGTTCTTC. Residues: CATSRDYGNGIEQFF. Full variable domain (outside the CDR3, taken from reference TRBV15 and TRBJ2-1): DAMVIQNPRYQVTQFGKPVTLSCSQTLNHNVMYWYQQKSSQAPKLLFHYYDKDFNNEADTPDNFQSRRPNTSFCFLDIRSPGLGDTAMYLCATSRDYGNGIEQFFGPGTRLTVL.

The chain carries TRBV4-2 and TRBJ2-5, with D perhaps TRBD2 (6 bases). Trimming stripped 0 bases from V and 5 bases from J, with 19 bases between. Germline V gene lookup returns CDR1 LGHNA and CDR2 YNFKEQ. The CDR3 has 17 residues. The DNA for the CDR3 is TGTGCCAGCAGCCAAGATTTTTCCCAGGCGGGGTACGAGACCCAGTACTTC. This sequence encodes CASSQDFSQAGYETQYF.